The present TCR beta chain was sequenced within a study of cytomegalovirus exposure and HLA in healthy donors listed by TCRdb under 2017. Concerning the study at large: The 700 or so repertoires of the first cohort and the roughly 110 validation repertoires were produced on the same platform, according to a later analysis. In addition to the first cohort of around 670 subjects, a separate validation cohort of 130 or so different subjects was used. High-throughput TCR immunosequencing, statistical association of individual TCRs with disease status, and machine learning were combined to predict cytomegalovirus infection status. The aim of the study was to test whether cataloging public T cell receptors could identify signatures of past pathogen exposure.

The donors were included in the validation cohort of some 120 subjects, a group kept apart from the roughly 700-subject first cohort. Libraries were prepared through the immunoSEQ multiplex PCR assay. The study's own analysis went as follows. A statistical classification framework was developed to diagnose cytomegalovirus status using the catalog of TCR beta chain sequences. This immuneACCESS table, as held by TCRdb, lists in-frame sequences with V and J called but not all clones. Of the missing ones, under half trace to an unresolved V gene in checked studies; the others have no known cause. V and J calls and clone size come straight from that table; D and trimming were deduced from the DNA. The sample table records approximately 200,000 clones; about 81% of these occur just once. Roughly 1.2% of the sample is in the top ten clones. To note about this clone: Its antigen remains undetermined. There are no base qualities to consult, and no much larger clone falls within one base.

General study outcomes and caveats: A later analysis lacked HLA typing for the validation cohort, so it scored co-occurrence in that cohort across all 120 repertoires. The study listed 150 to 200 TCR beta chains as associated with cytomegalovirus. A few of the identified cytomegalovirus-associated TCR beta chains were confirmed in vitro to be specific for cytomegalovirus antigens. Cytomegalovirus status was reported to be diagnosed by the classifier with high specificity and sensitivity in both the original and validation cohorts. A later analysis found that TCRs clustered in the first cohort also tended to co-occur in the 120 validation repertoires, with more than 90% of cluster scores above 0. Across donors, most TCR sequences were observed very rarely, whereas some public TCRs were present in many individuals. The authors suggested that the approach could potentially be extended to other disease states and immunological phenotypes.

The sample consisted of PBMCs. The sequence derives from a woman aged 25 to 39 in good health and CMV-seronegative.

The CDR3 amino acid sequence is: CASRSSGFNTGELFF. The nucleotides are TGTGCCAGCAGGTCTAGCGGTTTTAACACCGGGGAGCTGTTTTTT. The rearrangement combines TRBV28 with TRBJ2-2, with 7 bases in between that match TRBD2. The CDR3 runs 15 amino acids, cysteine and phenylalanine included. Kept here is only the CDR3 DNA, which spans 45 bases and is read in frame from base 1. Trimming removed 6 bases from V and 2 bases from J; the gene matches leave 6 bases unexplained. Reading the germline V gene gives CDR1 MDHEN and CDR2 SYDVKM. Here the CDR3 is joined to the reference TRBV28 and TRBJ2-2 genes, and the full variable domain is: DVKVTQSSRYLVKRTGEKVFLECVQDMDHENMFWYRQDPGLGLRLIYFSYDVKMKEKGDIPEGYSVSREKKERFSLILESASTNQTSMYLCASRSSGFNTGELFFGEGSRLTVL.